This T cell receptor beta chain was documented in a study of OX40 agonist ivuxolimab in advanced cancers. Study background: In this trial design, patients received ivuxolimab intravenously at 0.01 to 10 mg/kg every 2 weeks. Among those enrolled, mean age was 60 years (range roughly 20 to 79) and about 79% were male.

CDR1 SNHLY and CDR2 FYNNEI come from the germline V gene. Trimming cost V 8 bases and J 1 base, with 11 bases left between them. This CDR3 comprises 13 residues. The study's findings and limits: At doses 0.1 to 3.0 mg/kg, CD4+ and CD8+ clones expanded.

Sequencing used immunoSEQ multiplex PCR; TCRdb keeps in-frame clones, though not all of them. The sample lists almost 90,000 clones; around 87% were seen once. Points on this clone: Its target is not known.

The clonotype originates from an adult with an advanced solid tumor such as melanoma, head and neck, liver or kidney cancer. The chain is built from TRBV2 and TRBJ1-1; D possibly corresponds to TRBD1 (6 bases). The specimen was CD4+ or CD8+ T cells sorted from blood, collected in a trial of the OX40 agonist ivuxolimab. In DNA, the CDR3 is TGTGCCAGCGTACAGGGAGGGAACACTGAAGCTTTCTTT. It encodes CASVQGGNTEAFF.